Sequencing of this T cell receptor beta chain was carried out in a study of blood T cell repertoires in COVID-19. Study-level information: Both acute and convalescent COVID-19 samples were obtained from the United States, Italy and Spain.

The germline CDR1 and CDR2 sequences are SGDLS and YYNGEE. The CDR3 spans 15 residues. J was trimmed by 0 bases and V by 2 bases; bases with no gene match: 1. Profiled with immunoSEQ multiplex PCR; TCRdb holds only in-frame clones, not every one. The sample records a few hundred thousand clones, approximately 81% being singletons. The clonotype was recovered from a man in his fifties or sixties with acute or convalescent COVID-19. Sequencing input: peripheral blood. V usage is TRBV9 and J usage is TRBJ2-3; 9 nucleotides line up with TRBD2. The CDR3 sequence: CASSVGLASTDTQYF. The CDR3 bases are TGTGCCAGCAGCGTGGGACTAGCTAGCACAGATACGCAGTATTTT. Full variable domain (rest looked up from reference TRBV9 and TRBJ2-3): DSGVTQTPKHLITATGQRVTLRCSPRSGDLSVYWYQQSLDQGLQFLIQYYNGEERAKGNILERFSAQQFPDLHSELNLSSLELGDSALYFCASSVGLASTDTQYFGPGTRLTVL.